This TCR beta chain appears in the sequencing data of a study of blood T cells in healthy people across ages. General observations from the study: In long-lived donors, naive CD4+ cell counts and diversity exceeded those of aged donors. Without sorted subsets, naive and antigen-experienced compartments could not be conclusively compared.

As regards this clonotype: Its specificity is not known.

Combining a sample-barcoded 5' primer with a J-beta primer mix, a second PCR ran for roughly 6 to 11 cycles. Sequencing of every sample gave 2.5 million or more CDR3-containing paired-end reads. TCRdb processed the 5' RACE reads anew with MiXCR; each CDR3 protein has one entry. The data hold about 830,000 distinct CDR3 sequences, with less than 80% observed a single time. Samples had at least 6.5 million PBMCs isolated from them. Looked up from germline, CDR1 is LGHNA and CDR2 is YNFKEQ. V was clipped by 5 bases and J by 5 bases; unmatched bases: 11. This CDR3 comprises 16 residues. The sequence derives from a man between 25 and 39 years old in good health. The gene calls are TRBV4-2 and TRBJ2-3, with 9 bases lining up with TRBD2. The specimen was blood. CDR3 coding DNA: TGTGCCAGCAGCGCCGCGGGGGGGCAGTTCAGAGATACGCAGTATTTT. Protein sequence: CASSAAGGQFRDTQYF.